What follows describes a single T cell receptor beta chain. No antigen is known for it. Sequencing ends 3 residues short of the CDR3 end; the germline J gene provides the rest. The sample originates from a study of T cell clonality in common variable immunodeficiency. Study-wide findings and caveats: Reportedly, TCR beta sequences from common variable immunodeficiency showed fewer deletions and N-nucleotide insertions. Compared with controls, CVID subjects had fewer shared TCRbeta clones.

The CDR3 has 17 amino acids. Germline V gene sequence: CDR1 SGHTA, CDR2 FQGTGA. Germline trimming cut 6 bases from V and 0 bases from J; bases unmatched to any gene: 11. Profiled with immunoSEQ multiplex PCR; TCRdb holds only in-frame clones, not every one. This sample comprises fewer than 40,000 clones, none seen once only. The chain recombines TRBV7-3 with TRBJ2-1, with 7 bases identical to TRBD1. The source is a human donor with common variable immunodeficiency. The sequencing sample was made of peripheral blood mononuclear cells. CDR3 DNA, as far as it was read: TGTGCCAGCAGTTTTAGAGTACAGGGGAGCTCCTACAATGAG. This gives the protein CASSFRVQGSSYNE. In full, the CDR3 is CASSFRVQGSSYNEQFF.